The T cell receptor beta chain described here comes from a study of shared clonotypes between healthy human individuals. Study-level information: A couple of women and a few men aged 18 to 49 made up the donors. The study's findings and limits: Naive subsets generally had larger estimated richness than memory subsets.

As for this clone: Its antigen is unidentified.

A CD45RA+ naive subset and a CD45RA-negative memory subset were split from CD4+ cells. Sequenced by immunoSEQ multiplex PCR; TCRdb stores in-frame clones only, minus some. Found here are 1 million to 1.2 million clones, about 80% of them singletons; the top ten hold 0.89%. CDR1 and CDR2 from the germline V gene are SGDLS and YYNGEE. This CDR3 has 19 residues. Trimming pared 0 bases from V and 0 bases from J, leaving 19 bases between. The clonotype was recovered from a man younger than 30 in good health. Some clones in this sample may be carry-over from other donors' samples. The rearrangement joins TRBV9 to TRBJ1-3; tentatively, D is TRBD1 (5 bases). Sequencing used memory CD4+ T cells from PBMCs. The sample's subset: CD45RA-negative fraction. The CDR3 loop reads CASSVATASAGGSGNTIYF. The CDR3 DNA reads TGTGCCAGCAGCGTAGCTACGGCCTCCGCCGGGGGCTCTGGAAACACCATATATTTT. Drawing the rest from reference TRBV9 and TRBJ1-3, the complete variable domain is DSGVTQTPKHLITATGQRVTLRCSPRSGDLSVYWYQQSLDQGLQFLIQYYNGEERAKGNILERFSAQQFPDLHSELNLSSLELGDSALYFCASSVATASAGGSGNTIYFGEGSWLTVV.